The 7 T cell receptor beta chains below were found in one sample sequenced in a study of T cell changes during pregnancy in multiple sclerosis. The assay was immunoSEQ multiplex PCR, and TCRdb's table has in-frame clones only and misses some. The repertoire holds 95,000 to 110,000 clones, with 92% as singletons. The sample was peripheral blood, taken in the third trimester of pregnancy. These receptors came from a female donor in good health, enrolled as a control in a pregnancy study.

The chain carries TRBV11-2 and TRBJ2-5; D not resolved. Trimming took off 3 bases at V and 2 bases at J, with 10 bases between the two ends. Germline V CDR1 and CDR2: SGHAT, FQNNGV. This CDR3 comprises 14 residues. The CDR3 DNA reads TGTGCCAGCAGCTTGGGCCTGTCTCAAGAGACCCAGTACTTC. This codes for CASSLGLSQETQYF.

Here the CDR3 reads CASSFSGGAERETQYF. The CDR3 nucleotides are TGTGCCAGCAGCTTTTCTGGGGGCGCGGAGCGAGAGACCCAGTACTTC. The chain carries TRBV11-3 and TRBJ2-5, with D perhaps matching TRBD1 (6 bases). The CDR3 is 16 residues long. Germline V gene sequence: CDR1 SGHNT, CDR2 YENEEA. The ends were cut back, 3 bases at V and 4 bases at J, with 18 bases in the middle.

V usage is TRBV4-2 and J usage is TRBJ2-5; 7 bases match TRBD2. V dropped 0 bases and J dropped 1; count of bases not matched to a gene: 5. This CDR3 contains 16 residues. Germline values: CDR1 LGHNA, CDR2 YNFKEQ. CDR3 DNA sequence: TGTGCCAGCAGCCAAGACGGCGAGCGGGGCCAAGAGACCCAGTACTTC. It yields the protein CASSQDGERGQETQYF.

This clone was seen at least ten times. V usage is TRBV7-9 and J usage is TRBJ1-2, with D perhaps matching TRBD1 (5 bases). The germline V gene encodes CDR1 SEHNR and CDR2 FQNEAQ (reference sequence). The CDR3 extends over 13 amino acids. V was shortened by 1 base and J by 8 bases, with 11 bases between the two germline ends. CDR3 sequence: CASSLDGGDGYTF. Written as DNA, the CDR3 is TGTGCCAGCAGCTTAGACGGAGGGGACGGCTACACCTTC.

The chain carries TRBV5-1 and TRBJ1-1; 8 bases agree with TRBD1. V dropped 6 bases and J dropped 4; count of bases not matched to a gene: 2. The CDR3 sequence is 12 residues long. The V gene's germline CDR1 is SGHRS and CDR2 YFSETQ. DNA of the CDR3: TGCGCCAGCATAGGGACAGGCACTGAAGCTTTCTTT. Translation: CASIGTGTEAFF.

In its sample, this clone was seen once. V is TRBV7-3 and J is TRBJ2-6; 8 nucleotides match TRBD2. This CDR3 spans 17 amino acids. V was clipped by 1 base and J by 1 base; unmatched bases: 3. Germline V gives CDR1 SGHTA, CDR2 FQGTGA. The CDR3 nucleotides are TGTGCCAGCAGCTTAAATGGCGGGGGGTCTGGGGCCAACGTCCTGACTTTC. Translated: CASSLNGGGSGANVLTF.

For this clone: Within the sample, other DNA sequences also encode this same CDR3. The V gene is TRBV5-1, the J gene TRBJ2-7, with D tentatively TRBD2 (5 bases). The CDR3 totals 16 residues. Trimming removed 0 bases from V and 6 bases from J, with 19 bases in between. From germline, CDR1 is SGHRS and CDR2 YFSETQ. This CDR3 reads CASSLGGFGYEGEQYF. The CDR3 DNA is TGCGCCAGCAGCTTGGGGGGATTTGGGTATGAGGGCGAGCAGTACTTC.